The 19 T cell receptor beta chains below all came from one sample that was sequenced in a study of spatial heterogeneity in lung cancer. General study points: Expanded intratumoral alpha and beta TCR counts tracked tumor mutation counts.

Time point given: sample taken at primary tumor resection. One entry per CDR3 protein, called by TCRdb with MiXCR from the 5' RACE reads. The repertoire has 5,500 to 8,500 distinct CDR3 sequences, less than 15% of them found once; the top ten carry about 7.3%. Their specific antigens are unknown. The material sequenced was lung tumor tissue, taken at surgery. All receptors derive from a male donor with early-stage non-small cell lung cancer.

This clonotype is termed medium-sized. Within a library made for alpha chains, this beta chain is off target, and its count is uninformative. The V call is TRBV27, the J call TRBJ2-7, with 7 bases that match TRBD2. CDR3 size: 15 residues. V shed 3 bases and J 4 bases; nucleotides not matched to a gene: 9. CDR1 and CDR2 (germline): MNHEY, SMNVEV (reference sequence). The DNA of the CDR3 is TGTGCCAGCAGTTTGGTCGGGAGGTGGACTTACGAGCAGTACTTC. Translation: CASSLVGRWTYEQYF.

This clonotype has a count of ten or more. The library was designed around alpha chains, so this beta chain is a stray read whose abundance carries little weight. This chain uses TRBV10-2 with TRBJ2-5; D gene ambiguous. The V gene lost 0 bases and the J gene lost 5 bases, with 16 bases spanning the gap. This CDR3 comprises 16 residues. The germline V gene encodes CDR1 WSHSY and CDR2 SAAADI. The CDR3 DNA follows: TGCGCCAGCAGTGAGTCGAAAGTGAGGTACGAGGAGACCCAGTACTTC. Amino acid sequence: CASSESKVRYEETQYF.

This clonotype was recorded at least ten times. This beta chain turned up in a library designed for alpha chains; as an off-target read, its abundance says little. The V call is TRBV7-2, the J call TRBJ2-3; 15 bases fit TRBD2. With 5 bases clipped from V and 5 bases from J, the junction kept 8 bases outside the gene matches. Germline CDR1 reads SGHTA; CDR2 reads FQGNSA. The CDR3 has 17 amino acids. The CDR3 protein is CASSPNPGLAGGDTQYF. The CDR3 region has the DNA TGTGCCAGCAGCCCCAACCCGGGACTAGCGGGAGGAGATACGCAGTATTTT.

This clonotype is medium-sized. Within a library made for alpha chains, this beta chain is off target, and its count is uninformative. The chain uses TRBV25-1 and TRBJ1-1, with D unclear. Trimming shortened V by 6 bases and J by 4 bases, and 6 bases separated the two germline ends. Germline CDR1 is MGHDK and CDR2 is SYGVNS. The CDR3 loop spans 11 amino acids. The CDR3 loop reads CASRLGTEAFF. CDR3 nucleotides: TGTGCCAGCAGGTTGGGCACTGAAGCTTTCTTT.

This clonotype showed up many times. The size of this beta chain means little, since it is a stray read in a library made for alpha chains. V is TRBV20-1 and J is TRBJ2-3; 7 bases match TRBD1. The CDR3 length is 13 residues. CDR1 DFQATT and CDR2 SNEGSKA come from the germline V gene (reference sequence). V lost 6 bases to trimming and J lost 2 bases; unmatched junction nucleotides: 5. The CDR3, as DNA: TGCAGTGCGAAGGGACAGCACACAGATACGCAGTATTTT. This gives the protein CSAKGQHTDTQYF.

By share, this clonotype ranks as medium-sized. The library was built for alpha chains, so this beta chain is an off-target read and its size means little. The chain combines TRBV20-1 with TRBJ2-1; D may be TRBD1 (6 bases). Trimming took 6 bases from V and 4 from J, leaving 16 bases between them. The CDR3 has 14 residues. CDR1 is DFQATT, CDR2 SNEGSKA, per germline (reference sequence). CDR3 protein: CSASAGVRYNEQFF. Here the CDR3 DNA reads TGCAGTGCGTCAGCAGGGGTCCGGTACAATGAGCAGTTCTTC.

Ten or more counts support this clonotype. This beta chain appears as a stray read in a library generated for alpha chains; its size is not informative. The V and J genes are TRBV5-1 and TRBJ1-6, with D possibly being TRBD1 (6 bases). The CDR3 length is 14 residues. The ends were cut back, 4 bases at V and 5 bases at J, with 10 bases in the middle. From germline, CDR1 is SGHRS and CDR2 YFSETQ. The CDR3 spells CASSQQGDNSPLHF. CDR3 in DNA: TGCGCCAGCAGCCAACAGGGAGATAATTCACCCCTCCACTTT.

This clonotype was picked up many times. This beta chain was picked up by a library intended for alpha chains and is off target, so its count carries little meaning. The V call is TRBV10-3, the J call TRBJ1-2; no definite D call. V gave up 6 bases and J gave up 2 bases, with 13 bases separating them. The CDR3 covers 14 residues. CDR1 and CDR2 (germline): ENHRY, SYGVKD. CDR3 in amino acids: CAISRSVSNYGYTF. DNA of the CDR3: TGTGCCATCAGCCGGTCAGTCTCAAACTATGGCTACACCTTC.

The table lists this clonotype with many counts. The library was built for alpha chains, so this beta chain is an off-target read and its size means little. The chain uses TRBV5-1 and TRBJ2-1; 9 nucleotides align to TRBD2. Germline-derived CDR1 and CDR2 are SGHRS and YFSETQ. V dropped 3 bases and J dropped 2; count of bases not matched to a gene: 3. The CDR3 is 15 amino acids. In nucleotides, the CDR3 is TGCGCCAGCAGCTGGACTAGCGCGACCTACAATGAGCAGTTCTTC. Protein product: CASSWTSATYNEQFF.

This clonotype was picked up many times. The size of this beta chain means little, since it is a stray read in a library made for alpha chains. The V gene is TRBV2, the J gene TRBJ2-1, with D perhaps matching TRBD2 (5 bases). CDR1 SNHLY and CDR2 FYNNEI come from the germline V gene. V gave up 7 bases and J gave up 9 bases, with 16 bases separating them. This CDR3 is 13 amino acids long. CDR3 DNA sequence: TGTGCCAGCAAGCACCTCTACGCGGGTGAGCAGTTCTTC. This translates into CASKHLYAGEQFF.

Regarding this clonotype: Because this beta chain is a stray read in a library intended to capture alpha chains, its abundance should not be given much weight. The V gene is TRBV12-3 or TRBV12-4, the J gene TRBJ2-5; the D gene is possibly TRBD1 (6 bases). Trimming took 4 bases from V and 6 from J, leaving 15 bases between them. The CDR3 runs to 14 residues. The CDR3 protein is CASSSPGAGQTQYF. The DNA for the CDR3 is TGTGCCAGCAGTTCACCAGGGGCCGGCCAGACCCAGTACTTC.

This clonotype has at least ten counts. This beta chain is off target for a library built for alpha chains, so its abundance means little. The rearrangement links TRBV5-1 to TRBJ1-2; the D is unclear. V dropped 0 bases and J dropped 3 bases, with 6 bases sitting between them. The length of the CDR3 is 13 residues. Germline V CDR1 and CDR2: SGHRS, YFSETQ. CDR3 DNA sequence: TGCGCCAGCAGCTTGGACTCCTACTATGGCTACACCTTC. As protein: CASSLDSYYGYTF.

This clonotype has at least ten counts. In a library made to pick up alpha chains, this beta chain is a stray read with a size that means little. CDR3 sequence reads: CASSLWPGTGELFF. The CDR3 nucleotides are TGCGCCAGCAGCTTGTGGCCAGGAACGGGGGAGCTGTTTTTT. V gene TRBV5-1 combines with J gene TRBJ2-2; no clear D. In germline, CDR1 is SGHRS, CDR2 YFSETQ. The CDR3 loop spans 14 amino acids. V was shortened by 1 base and J by 8 bases, with 12 bases between the two germline ends. The full variable domain, rest sourced from reference TRBV5-1 and TRBJ2-2, is KAGVTQTPRYLIKTRGQQVTLSCSPISGHRSVSWYQQTPGQGLQFLFEYFSETQRNKGNFPGRFSGRQFSNSRSEMNVSTLELGDSALYLCASSLWPGTGELFFGEGSRLTVL.

As concerns this clonotype: The library was built for alpha chains, so this beta chain is an off-target read and its size means little. This chain joins TRBV20-1 and TRBJ2-7; maybe TRBD2 (5 bases). Per germline, CDR1 DFQATT and CDR2 SNEGSKA (reference sequence). The CDR3 runs to 13 residues. V lost 3 bases, J lost 0 bases, and 9 bases lay in between. The CDR3 sequence: CSASDGNSYEQYF. The CDR3 DNA sequence: TGCAGTGCTAGTGACGGGAACTCCTACGAGCAGTACTTC.

Details on this clonotype: This beta chain was picked up by a library intended for alpha chains and is off target, so its count carries little meaning. The rearrangement uses TRBV12-3 or TRBV12-4 and TRBJ1-3; D not certain. The CDR3 totals 16 residues. V was clipped by 5 bases and J by 0 bases, with 14 bases between them. CDR3 DNA sequence: TGTGCCAGCAGTCACCGGCTGCGCTCCTCTGGAAACACCATATATTTT. Amino acids: CASSHRLRSSGNTIYF.

This clonotype has a count of ten or more. This beta chain is a stray read from a library made for alpha chains; its abundance is not meaningful. V and J are TRBV2 and TRBJ2-1; maybe TRBD2 (5 bases). V was shortened by 4 bases and J by 6 bases, with 10 bases between the two germline ends. Germline CDR1 reads SNHLY; CDR2 reads FYNNEI. CDR3 length: 13 amino acids. The CDR3 DNA follows: TGTGCCAGCAGTGCGGCTAGCCGCAATGAGCAGTTCTTC. This translates into CASSAASRNEQFF.

On this clonotype itself: Little can be read into the size of this beta chain, an off-target read in a library designed for alpha chains. The rearrangement joins TRBV12-3 or TRBV12-4 to TRBJ1-3; D is undetermined. The CDR3 has 14 amino acids. V lost 1 base and J lost 3, with 7 bases in between. This CDR3 reads CASSLGTVGNTIYF. DNA of the CDR3: TGTGCCAGCAGTTTAGGCACGGTTGGAAACACCATATATTTT.

This clonotype came up many times. This beta chain slipped into a library made for alpha chains as a stray read, so its size is not meaningful. This chain links TRBV18 with TRBJ2-3; D remains unclear. Between the trimmed V and J ends, which lost 3 bases and 1 base, there was a span of 8 bases. The CDR3 is made up of 14 amino acids. Germline assignment: CDR1 KGHSH and CDR2 LQKENI. Here the CDR3 DNA reads TGTGCCAGCTCACCTTCGCAGGGCACAGATACGCAGTATTTT. It translates to CASSPSQGTDTQYF.

This clonotype was recorded at least ten times. This beta chain slipped into a library made for alpha chains as a stray read, so its size is not meaningful. V gene TRBV10-2 combines with J gene TRBJ2-5; D is unresolved. The CDR3 is 16 residues long. CDR1 WSHSY and CDR2 SAAADI come from the germline V gene. Trimming pared 3 bases from V and 5 bases from J, leaving 19 bases between. The CDR3 is CASSDPSSPGDETQYF. The CDR3 nucleotides are TGCGCCAGCAGTGACCCCTCGTCTCCAGGCGATGAGACCCAGTACTTC.